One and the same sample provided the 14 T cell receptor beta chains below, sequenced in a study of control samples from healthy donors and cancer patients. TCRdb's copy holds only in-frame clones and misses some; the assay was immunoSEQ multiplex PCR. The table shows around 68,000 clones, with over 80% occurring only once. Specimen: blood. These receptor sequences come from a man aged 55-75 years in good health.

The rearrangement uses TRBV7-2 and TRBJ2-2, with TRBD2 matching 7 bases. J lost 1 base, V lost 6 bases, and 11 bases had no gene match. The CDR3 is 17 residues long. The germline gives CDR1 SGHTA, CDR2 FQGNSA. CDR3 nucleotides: TGTGCCAGCAGAATAAGGGCCTCTAGCGGGAACACCGGGGAGCTGTTTTTT. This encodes CASRIRASSGNTGELFF.

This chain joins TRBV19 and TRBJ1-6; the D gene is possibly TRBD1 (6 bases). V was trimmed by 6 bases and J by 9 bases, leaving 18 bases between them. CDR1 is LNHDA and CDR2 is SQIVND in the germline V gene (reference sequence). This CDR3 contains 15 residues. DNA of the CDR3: TGTGCCAGTAGCCTGCTAGGGGGGTCGGGTTCACCCCTCCACTTT. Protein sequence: CASSLLGGSGSPLHF.

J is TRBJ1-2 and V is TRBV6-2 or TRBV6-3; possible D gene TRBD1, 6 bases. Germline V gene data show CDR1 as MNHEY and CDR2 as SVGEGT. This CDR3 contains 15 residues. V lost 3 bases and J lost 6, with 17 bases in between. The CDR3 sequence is CASSYRTASRDGYTF. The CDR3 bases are TGTGCCAGCAGTTATAGGACAGCCTCAAGGGATGGCTACACCTTC.

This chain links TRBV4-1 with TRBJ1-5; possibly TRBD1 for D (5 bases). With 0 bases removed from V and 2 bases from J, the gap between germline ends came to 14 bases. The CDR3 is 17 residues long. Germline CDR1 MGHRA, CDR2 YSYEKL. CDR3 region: CASSQELLGGGNQPQHF. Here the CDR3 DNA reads TGCGCCAGCAGCCAAGAACTTCTCGGGGGGGGCAATCAGCCCCAGCATTTT.

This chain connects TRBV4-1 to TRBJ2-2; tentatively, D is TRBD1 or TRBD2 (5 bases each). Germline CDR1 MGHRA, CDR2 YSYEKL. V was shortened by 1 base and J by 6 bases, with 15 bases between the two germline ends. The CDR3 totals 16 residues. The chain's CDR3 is CASSQVWGIGSGELFF. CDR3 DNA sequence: TGCGCCAGCAGCCAAGTCTGGGGGATAGGTTCCGGGGAGCTGTTTTTT.

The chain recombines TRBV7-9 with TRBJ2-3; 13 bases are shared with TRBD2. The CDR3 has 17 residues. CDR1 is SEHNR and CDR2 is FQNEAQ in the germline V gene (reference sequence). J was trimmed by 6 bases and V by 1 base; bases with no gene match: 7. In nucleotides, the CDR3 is TGTGCCAGCAGCTTAGTTTCCGGACTAGCGGGAGCGGATACGCAGTATTTT. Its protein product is CASSLVSGLAGADTQYF.

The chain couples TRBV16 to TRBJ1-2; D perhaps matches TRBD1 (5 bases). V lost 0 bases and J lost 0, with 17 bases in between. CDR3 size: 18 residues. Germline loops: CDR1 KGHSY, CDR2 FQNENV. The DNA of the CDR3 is TGTGCCAGCAGCCAATCGATTGGGAGACAGCCAGCTAACTATGGCTACACCTTC. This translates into CASSQSIGRQPANYGYTF.

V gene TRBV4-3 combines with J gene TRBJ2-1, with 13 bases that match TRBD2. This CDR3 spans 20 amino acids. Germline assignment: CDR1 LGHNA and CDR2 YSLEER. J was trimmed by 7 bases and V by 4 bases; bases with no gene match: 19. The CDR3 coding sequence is TGCGCCAGCAGCCGAAATTCCGGGACTAGCGGGATGTACGGTGTGAATGAGCAGTTCTTC. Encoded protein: CASSRNSGTSGMYGVNEQFF.

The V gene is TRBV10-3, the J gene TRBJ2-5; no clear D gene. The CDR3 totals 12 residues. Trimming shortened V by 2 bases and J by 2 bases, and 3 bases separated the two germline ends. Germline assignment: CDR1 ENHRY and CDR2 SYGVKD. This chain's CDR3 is CAISERQETQYF. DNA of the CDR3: TGTGCCATCAGTGAGAGGCAAGAGACCCAGTACTTC.

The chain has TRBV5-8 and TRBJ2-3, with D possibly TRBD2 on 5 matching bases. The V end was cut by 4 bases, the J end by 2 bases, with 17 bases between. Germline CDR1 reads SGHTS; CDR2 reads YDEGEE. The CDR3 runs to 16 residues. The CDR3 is CASSVMGSGPTDTQYF. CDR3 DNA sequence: TGTGCCAGCAGCGTGATGGGCAGCGGACCCACAGATACGCAGTATTTT.

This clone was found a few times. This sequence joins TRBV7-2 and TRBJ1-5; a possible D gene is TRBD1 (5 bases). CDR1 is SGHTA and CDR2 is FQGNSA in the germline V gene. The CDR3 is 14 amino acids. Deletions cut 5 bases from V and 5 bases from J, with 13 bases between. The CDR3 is CASSATRGDQPQHF. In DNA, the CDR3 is TGTGCCAGCAGCGCAACCCGGGGGGATCAGCCCCAGCATTTT.

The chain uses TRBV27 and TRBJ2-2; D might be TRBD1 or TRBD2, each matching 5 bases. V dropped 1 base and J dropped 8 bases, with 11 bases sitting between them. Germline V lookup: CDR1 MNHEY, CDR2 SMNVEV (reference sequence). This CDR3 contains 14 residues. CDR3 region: CASSLYAGRGELFF. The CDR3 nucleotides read TGTGCCAGCAGTTTATACGCAGGGAGAGGGGAGCTGTTTTTT.

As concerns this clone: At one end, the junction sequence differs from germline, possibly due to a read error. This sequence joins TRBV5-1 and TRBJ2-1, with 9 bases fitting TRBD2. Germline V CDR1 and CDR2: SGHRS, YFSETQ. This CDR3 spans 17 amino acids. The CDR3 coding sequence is TGCGCCGGCAGCCGGGAGGGTAGCGGGAGCTCCTACAATGAGCAGTTCTTC. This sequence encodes CAGSREGSGSSYNEQFF.

This CDR3 is CSATRDTQYF. CDR3 DNA: TGCAGTGCTACTAGAGATACGCAGTATTTT. The rearrangement joins TRBV20-1 to TRBJ2-3; D is unresolved. Germline CDR1 and CDR2: DFQATT and SNEGSKA (reference sequence). CDR3 length equals 10 residues. V was cut by 4 bases and J by 5 bases, with 4 bases left in between.